The clone carrying this T cell receptor (beta chain) was seen more than once but under ten times. The antigen is undetermined. The use of a sample-barcoded 5' primer and a J-beta primer mix characterized a second PCR of about 7 to 12 cycles. TCRdb independently ran MiXCR on the 5' RACE reads; one entry per CDR3 protein. Of around 800,000 distinct CDR3 sequences listed, 25% to 30% were seen once; the top ten hold about 3%. This entry comes from a study of blood T cells in healthy people across ages. Broader study findings: The study regarded diversity estimates from one million T cells as underestimates. PBMCs that were unsorted prevented a conclusive naive versus antigen-experienced comparison.

The extraction recovered at least 5.5 micrograms of total RNA per sample. CDR1 DFQATT and CDR2 SNEGSKA come from the germline V gene (reference sequence). Trimming pared 6 bases from V and 6 bases from J, leaving 21 bases between. The CDR3 has 15 residues. These same data were also listed under a study on T cells of mothers and their children.

This receptor was identified in a boy younger than 18 in good health. Sequencing was carried out using blood. V and J are TRBV20-1 and TRBJ2-4; tentatively, D is TRBD1 (6 bases). This CDR3 is CSARSNRDRVNIQYF. CDR3 nucleotide sequence: TGCAGTGCGAGATCCAACAGGGATAGGGTAAACATTCAGTACTTC.